This T cell receptor beta chain comes out of a study of blood T cells in healthy people across ages. Study-level findings and limits: Strong correlation existed between TCR beta diversity and naive T cell percentage. Age showed a roughly linear inverse relationship with TCR beta diversity per million T cells.

Germline CDR1 and CDR2: MNHNS and SASEGT. This CDR3 comprises 15 residues. As regards this clonotype: What it recognizes is unknown. One end of the junction is discordant with germline, which a read error may explain.

Alongside a J-beta primer mix, a sample-barcoded 5' primer served in a second PCR lasting about 7 to 12 cycles. Each cDNA molecule, via a template-switch adaptor with 12 random nucleotides, was tagged. TCRdb re-called the 5' RACE reads with MiXCR, one entry per CDR3 protein. The sample holds around 1,600,000 distinct CDR3 sequences, 42% seen once. The receptor's source is a woman aged 18 to 35 in good health. The chain employs TRBV6-1 and TRBJ2-7; possible D gene TRBD2, 6 bases. Material: blood. The CDR3 sequence: CVSSERGRRTKEQYF. The DNA of the CDR3 is TGTGTCAGCAGTGAACGAGGCAGGAGGACTAAAGAGCAGTACTTC.